Following are 13 T cell receptor beta chains from one sample sequenced in a study of blood T cell repertoires in COVID-19 (TCRdb year 2020). The library was generated by the immunoSEQ multiplex PCR assay. This is the immuneACCESS table as TCRdb keeps it, with only in-frame sequences that have V and J called. A part of the clones is gone; compared with another copy, unresolved V genes explain less than half, and the rest is unexplained. The table for this sample lists under 350,000 clones; 83% of them were counted only once. The ten most abundant clones make up roughly 4.5% of the sample. Material for sequencing was peripheral blood. The receptors derive from a man aged 60-69 years who had recovered from COVID-19.

The rearrangement links TRBV5-1 to TRBJ2-1; D gene unclear. Germline V lookup: CDR1 SGHRS, CDR2 YFSETQ. The V and J ends lost 3 bases and 4 bases respectively, with 5 bases between them. This CDR3 comprises 12 residues. The CDR3 bases are TGCGCCAGCAGCTATAATTACAATGAGCAGTTCTTC. It codes for CASSYNYNEQFF.

The V gene is TRBV29-1, the J gene TRBJ1-1; TRBD1 agrees at 7 bases. V shed 7 bases, J shed 0 bases, and the junction held 2 bases outside the gene matches. Germline CDR1 reads SQVTM; CDR2 reads ANQGSEA. This CDR3 comprises 12 residues. The CDR3: CSAGQLNTEAFF. The CDR3 DNA is TGCAGCGCGGGACAGCTGAACACTGAAGCTTTCTTT.

The V gene is TRBV3-1 (or the pseudogene TRBV3-2), the J gene TRBJ2-7; D is possibly TRBD2 (5 bases). CDR1 is LGHDT, CDR2 YNNKEL, per germline (reference sequence). V was cut by 1 base and J by 3 bases, with 10 bases left in between. The CDR3 has 14 residues. DNA for the CDR3: TGTGCCAGCAGCCAAGTTGGACTCCACTACGAGCAGTACTTC. This translates into CASSQVGLHYEQYF.

This sequence joins TRBV6-6 and TRBJ1-5; 7 nucleotides align to TRBD1. Germline assignment: CDR1 MNHNY and CDR2 SVGAGI (reference sequence). The junction had 9 bases not matched to a gene; V was cut back by 10 bases and J by 0 bases. This CDR3 has 15 residues. The CDR3 protein is CATTGDHYSNQPQHF. The CDR3 nucleotides read TGTGCCACCACAGGGGACCATTATAGCAATCAGCCCCAGCATTTT.

V usage is TRBV4-2 and J usage is TRBJ2-5; perhaps TRBD2 as D (7 bases). Germline values: CDR1 LGHNA, CDR2 YNFKEQ. V was cut by 4 bases and J by 5 bases, with 20 bases left in between. The CDR3 loop spans 16 amino acids. The CDR3 DNA reads as TGTGCCAGCAGCCTCCCGAGGCAGGGAGGGGGGGAGACCCAGTACTTC. Residues: CASSLPRQGGGETQYF.

DNA for the CDR3: TGTGCCAGCAGCTTGGGACAGGGCACTGAAGCTTTCTTT. This translates into CASSLGQGTEAFF. The J gene is TRBJ1-1, the V gene TRBV7-9; 9 bases align to TRBD1. The ends lost 3 bases at V and 4 bases at J; junction bases unmatched: 0. Germline V gene sequence: CDR1 SEHNR, CDR2 FQNEAQ (reference sequence). The CDR3 has 13 residues.

The chain joins TRBV7-2 to TRBJ1-2; 8 positions match TRBD1. V dropped 0 bases and J dropped 4; count of bases not matched to a gene: 4. Germline lookup yields CDR1 SGHTA and CDR2 FQGNSA. The CDR3 is 15 amino acids. In nucleotides, the CDR3 is TGTGCCAGCAGCTTAGCCGACAGGGGAGGCTATGGCTACACCTTC. It yields the protein CASSLADRGGYGYTF.

This chain links TRBV13 with TRBJ2-2; 9 bases map to TRBD1. The V gene end was trimmed by 5 bases and the J gene end by 5 bases; junction bases not matched to a gene: 9. This CDR3 has 16 amino acids. CDR1 and CDR2 (germline): PRHDT, FYEKMQ (reference sequence). The CDR3 DNA is TGTGCCAGCAGCCCCCCGGGACAGGGTCGGACCGGGGAGCTGTTTTTT. Protein sequence: CASSPPGQGRTGELFF.

This sequence joins TRBV5-4 and TRBJ2-7; 8 bases are a match to TRBD2. Germline loops: CDR1 SGHNT, CDR2 YYREEE (reference sequence). The CDR3 contains 14 residues. Trimming cost V 0 bases and J 2 bases; bases outside gene matches: 1. In DNA form, the CDR3 reads TGTGCCAGCAGCTTGGAAGCGGGAGCCTACGAGCAGTACTTC. As protein: CASSLEAGAYEQYF. The full variable domain, with the rest looked up from reference TRBV5-4 and TRBJ2-7, is ETGVTQSPTHLIKTRGQQVTLRCSSQSGHNTVSWYQQALGQGPQFIFQYYREEENGRGNFPPRFSGLQFPNYSSELNVNALELDDSALYLCASSLEAGAYEQYFGPGTRLTVT.

This clone was observed a handful of times. The chain combines TRBV14 with TRBJ2-2; D is uncertain. Germline V CDR1 and CDR2: SGHDN, FVKESK. This CDR3 has 15 amino acids. V gave up 0 bases and J gave up 2 bases, with 7 bases separating them. The CDR3 loop reads CASSQEIVNTGELFF. In DNA, the CDR3 is TGTGCCAGCAGCCAAGAAATCGTAAACACCGGGGAGCTGTTTTTT.

This clone turned up a few times. The chain carries TRBV19 and TRBJ2-1; TRBD2 aligns across 7 bases. Trimming removed 4 bases from V and 6 bases from J; junction bases left unmatched: 12. The CDR3 has 16 residues. In germline, CDR1 is LNHDA, CDR2 SQIVND (reference sequence). CDR3 bases: TGTGCCAGTAGTAACCCGGGAGGCCCAAATGTCAATGAGCAGTTCTTC. Protein sequence: CASSNPGGPNVNEQFF.

J is TRBJ2-2 and V is TRBV2; D might be TRBD2 (6 bases). V lost 2 bases and J lost 2, with 15 bases in between. The germline CDR1 and CDR2 sequences are SNHLY and FYNNEI. The CDR3 runs 17 residues. This CDR3 is CASSERRGGGNTGELFF. The CDR3 DNA follows: TGTGCCAGCAGTGAAAGGAGGGGCGGAGGCAACACCGGGGAGCTGTTTTTT.

This chain joins TRBV29-1 and TRBJ2-3, with D perhaps TRBD2 (6 bases). CDR1 is SQVTM and CDR2 is ANQGSEA in the germline V gene. The CDR3 sequence is 12 residues long. The ends were cut back, 6 bases at V and 12 bases at J, with 19 bases in the middle. The CDR3 here is CSVPPGGGPQYF. CDR3 in DNA: TGCAGCGTCCCTCCCGGTGGAGGGCCCCAGTATTTT.